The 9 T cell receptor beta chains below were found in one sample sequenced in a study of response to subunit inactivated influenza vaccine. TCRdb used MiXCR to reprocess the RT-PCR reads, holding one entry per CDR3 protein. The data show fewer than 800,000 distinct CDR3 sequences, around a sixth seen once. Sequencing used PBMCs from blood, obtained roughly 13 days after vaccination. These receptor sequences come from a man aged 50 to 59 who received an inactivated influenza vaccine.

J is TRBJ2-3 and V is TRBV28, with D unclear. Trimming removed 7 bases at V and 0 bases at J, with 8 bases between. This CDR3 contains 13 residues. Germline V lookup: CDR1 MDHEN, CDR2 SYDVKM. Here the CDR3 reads CASKAVSTDTQYF. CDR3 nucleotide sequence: TGTGCCAGCAAAGCCGTTAGCACAGATACGCAGTATTTT.

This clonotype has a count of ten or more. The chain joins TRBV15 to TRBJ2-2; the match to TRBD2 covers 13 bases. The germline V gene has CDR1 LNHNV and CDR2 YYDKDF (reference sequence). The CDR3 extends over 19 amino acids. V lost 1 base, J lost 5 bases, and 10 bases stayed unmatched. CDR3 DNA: TGTGCCACCAGCAGAGCTCCTGGGACTAGCGGGATTTTGACCGGGGAGCTGTTTTTT. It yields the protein CATSRAPGTSGILTGELFF. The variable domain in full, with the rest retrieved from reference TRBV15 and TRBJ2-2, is DAMVIQNPRYQVTQFGKPVTLSCSQTLNHNVMYWYQQKSSQAPKLLFHYYDKDFNNEADTPDNFQSRRPNTSFCFLDIRSPGLGDTAMYLCATSRAPGTSGILTGELFFGEGSRLTVL.

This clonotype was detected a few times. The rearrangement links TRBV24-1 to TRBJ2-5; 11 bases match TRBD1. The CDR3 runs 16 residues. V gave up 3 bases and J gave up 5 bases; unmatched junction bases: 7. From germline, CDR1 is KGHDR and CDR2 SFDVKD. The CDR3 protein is CATSDVGQGAGETQYF. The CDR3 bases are TGTGCCACCAGTGATGTCGGACAGGGGGCGGGTGAGACCCAGTACTTC.

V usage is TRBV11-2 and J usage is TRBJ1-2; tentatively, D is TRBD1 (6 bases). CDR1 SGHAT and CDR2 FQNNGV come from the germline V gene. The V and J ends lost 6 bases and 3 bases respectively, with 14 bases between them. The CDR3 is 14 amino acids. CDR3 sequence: CASRHKGVDYGYTF. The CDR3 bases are TGTGCCAGCAGACATAAGGGGGTGGACTATGGCTACACCTTC. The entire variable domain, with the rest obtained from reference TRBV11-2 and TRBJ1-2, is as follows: EAGVAQSPRYKIIEKRQSVAFWCNPISGHATLYWYQQILGQGPKLLIQFQNNGVVDDSQLPKDRFSAERLKGVDSTLKIQPAKLEDSAVYLCASRHKGVDYGYTFGSGTRLTVV.

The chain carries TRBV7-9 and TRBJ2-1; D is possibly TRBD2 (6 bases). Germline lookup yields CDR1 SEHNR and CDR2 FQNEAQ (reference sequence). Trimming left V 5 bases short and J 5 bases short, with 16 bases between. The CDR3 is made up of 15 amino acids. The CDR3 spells CASSPSGLSNNEQFF. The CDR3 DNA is TGTGCCAGCAGCCCCTCGGGACTTTCTAACAATGAGCAGTTCTTC.

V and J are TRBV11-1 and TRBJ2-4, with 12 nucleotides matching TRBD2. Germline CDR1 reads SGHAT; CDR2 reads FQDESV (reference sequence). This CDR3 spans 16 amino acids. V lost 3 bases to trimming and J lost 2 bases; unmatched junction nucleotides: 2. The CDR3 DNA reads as TGTGCCAGCAGCTTTACTAGCGGGAGGTCCAAAAACATTCAGTACTTC. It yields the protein CASSFTSGRSKNIQYF.

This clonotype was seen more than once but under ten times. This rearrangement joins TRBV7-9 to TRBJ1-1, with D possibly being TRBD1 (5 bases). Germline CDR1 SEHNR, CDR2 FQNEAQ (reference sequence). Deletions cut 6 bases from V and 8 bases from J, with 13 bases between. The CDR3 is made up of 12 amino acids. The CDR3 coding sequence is TGTGCCAGCAGGGCCTCAGGGTCAGAAGCTTTCTTT. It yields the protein CASRASGSEAFF.

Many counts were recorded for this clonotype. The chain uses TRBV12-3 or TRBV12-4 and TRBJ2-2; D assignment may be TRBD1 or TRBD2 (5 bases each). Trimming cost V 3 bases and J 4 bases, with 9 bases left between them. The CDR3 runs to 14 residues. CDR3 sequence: CASSFGGGTGELFF. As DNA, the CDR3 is TGTGCCAGCAGTTTTGGTGGGGGCACCGGGGAGCTGTTTTTT.

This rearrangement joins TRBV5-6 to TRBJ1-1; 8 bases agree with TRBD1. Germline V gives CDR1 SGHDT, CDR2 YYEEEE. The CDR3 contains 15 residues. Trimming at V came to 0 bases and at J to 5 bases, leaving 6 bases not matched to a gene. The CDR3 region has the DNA TGTGCCAGCAGCTTGGGCAGGGGGCGCGTAACTGAAGCTTTCTTT. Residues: CASSLGRGRVTEAFF.